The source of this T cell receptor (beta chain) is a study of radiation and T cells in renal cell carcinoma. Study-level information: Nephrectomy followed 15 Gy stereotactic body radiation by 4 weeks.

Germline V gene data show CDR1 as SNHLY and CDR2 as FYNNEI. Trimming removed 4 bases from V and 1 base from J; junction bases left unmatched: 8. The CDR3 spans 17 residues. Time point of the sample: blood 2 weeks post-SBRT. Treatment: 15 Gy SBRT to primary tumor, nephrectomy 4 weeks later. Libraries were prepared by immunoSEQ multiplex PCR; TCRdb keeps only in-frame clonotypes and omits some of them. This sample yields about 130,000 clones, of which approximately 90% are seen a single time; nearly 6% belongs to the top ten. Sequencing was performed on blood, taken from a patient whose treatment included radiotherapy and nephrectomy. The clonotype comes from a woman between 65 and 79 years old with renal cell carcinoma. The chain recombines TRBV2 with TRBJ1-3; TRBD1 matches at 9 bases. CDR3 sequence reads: CASSGGGQGSSGNTIYF. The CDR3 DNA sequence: TGTGCCAGCAGTGGCGGTGGACAGGGGTCTTCTGGAAACACCATATATTTT.